The subject of this entry is one TCR beta chain. Its specificity is unknown. This entry comes from a study of OX40 agonist ivuxolimab in advanced cancers. This CDR3 region has 14 residues. Per germline, CDR1 GTSNPN and CDR2 SVGIG (reference sequence). V shed 4 bases and J 4 bases; nucleotides not matched to a gene: 9. Study-wide results and limits: Certain nonresponders likewise exhibited a low normalized T-cell clonal expansion.

The table came from immunoSEQ multiplex PCR; TCRdb's copy has only in-frame clones and leaves some out. The sample has more than 80,000 clones; around nine tenths are singletons. The chain uses TRBV30 and TRBJ2-5; 7 positions match TRBD2. The sequencing used CD4+ or CD8+ T cells sorted from blood, collected in a trial of the OX40 agonist ivuxolimab. This clonotype was sampled from an adult with an advanced solid tumor such as melanoma, head and neck, liver or kidney cancer. For the CDR3, the DNA is TGTGCCTGGAAGATTCAGGGAGGGAGAGAGACCCAGTACTTC. It translates to CAWKIQGGRETQYF.